A single sample is the source of the 18 T cell receptor beta chains below, sequenced in a study of tumor and adjacent non-tumor tissue in lung cancer. RNA was extracted from bulk tissue without any cell sorting. This non-tumor lung sample came from over 3 cm beyond the tumor edge. Three rounds of nested PCR, following a modified ARM-PCR protocol, produced the TCRbeta library. TCRdb reprocessed the multiplex PCR reads via MiXCR and lists one record per CDR3 protein. The table includes fewer than 75,000 distinct CDR3 sequences, approximately 73% detected once. Sequencing was performed on distant non-tumor lung tissue. The receptors originated from a man aged 60 to 69 with non-small cell lung cancer.

This clonotype ranks as medium-sized (0.01 to 0.1%). V gene TRBV29-1 combines with J gene TRBJ2-7, with D perhaps matching TRBD1 (6 bases). This CDR3 is built from 13 residues. Germline CDR1 reads SQVTM; CDR2 reads ANQGSEA. The germline V and J ends were trimmed by 3 bases and 2 bases, with 11 bases remaining between them. The CDR3 here is CSVDQGGTYEQYF. CDR3 coding DNA: TGCAGCGTTGATCAAGGGGGAACCTACGAGCAGTACTTC.

The V call is TRBV12-3 or TRBV12-4, the J call TRBJ2-3; D remains unclear. Trimming took off 9 bases at V and 0 bases at J, with 13 bases between the two ends. The CDR3 has 14 amino acids. The CDR3 DNA reads TGTGCCAGTTTTTGGGTCCCAAGCACAGATACGCAGTATTTT. The encoded protein is CASFWVPSTDTQYF.

The V gene is TRBV5-6, the J gene TRBJ2-7, with 7 nucleotides matching TRBD1. CDR1 and CDR2 (germline): SGHDT, YYEEEE. The CDR3 extends over 13 amino acids. Trimming cost V 4 bases and J 3 bases; bases outside gene matches: 4. The DNA for the CDR3 is TGTGCCAGCAGCCCGGACAGGAACTACGAGCAGTACTTC. Amino acids: CASSPDRNYEQYF.

The J gene is TRBJ2-3, the V gene TRBV29-1; 10 bases align to TRBD1. Germline CDR1 SQVTM, CDR2 ANQGSEA. This CDR3 spans 16 amino acids. With 6 bases clipped from V and 4 bases from J, the junction kept 13 bases outside the gene matches. CDR3 bases: TGCAGCGTCGGTGTAACAGGGACAGGGGTCGCAGATACGCAGTATTTT. Translation gives CSVGVTGTGVADTQYF.

The table lists this clonotype with a count of one. At one boundary the junction diverges from the germline segment, which might be a read error. The J gene is TRBJ2-7, the V gene TRBV7-8, with TRBD2 matching 8 bases. Germline CDR1 SGHVS, CDR2 FQNEAQ. This CDR3 spans 13 amino acids. The chain's CDR3 is CPSSTGLDYEPYF. The CDR3 DNA is TGTCCCAGCAGTACGGGACTAGACTACGAGCCGTACTTC.

The V gene is TRBV29-1, the J gene TRBJ1-6; tentatively, D is TRBD1 (6 bases). Germline V CDR1 and CDR2: SQVTM, ANQGSEA. The CDR3 is made up of 13 amino acids. V lost 6 bases and J lost 3, with 9 bases in between. The CDR3 sequence is CSVGADYNSPLHF. CDR3 nucleotides: TGCAGCGTGGGGGCAGACTATAATTCACCCCTCCACTTT.

This chain uses TRBV19 with TRBJ1-1, with 7 positions matching TRBD1. This CDR3 has 17 residues. Looked up from germline, CDR1 is LNHDA and CDR2 is SQIVND (reference sequence). V lost 6 bases and J lost 3; bases outside the gene matches: 16. In DNA form, the CDR3 reads TGTGCCAGTAGATACCGGGACAGAGGGAGTCTGGACACTGAAGCTTTCTTT. As protein: CASRYRDRGSLDTEAFF.

About this clonotype itself: At one end, the junction sequence differs from germline, possibly due to a read error. This chain connects TRBV6-5 to TRBJ2-6, with D perhaps assigned TRBD1 or TRBD2 (6 bases each). The CDR3 totals 14 residues. Germline CDR1 reads MNHEY; CDR2 reads SVGAGI. The CDR3 DNA follows: TGTGCCATCAGCGGGCTATCGGGGGCCAATGTCCTGACTTTC. It codes for CAISGLSGANVLTF.

The rearrangement links TRBV11-3 to TRBJ2-5; D perhaps matches TRBD1 (5 bases). This CDR3 has 14 residues. Germline lookup yields CDR1 SGHNT and CDR2 YENEEA. V was clipped by 2 bases and J by 1 base, with 8 bases between them. This CDR3 reads CASSLRQGQETQYF. The CDR3 DNA reads as TGTGCCAGCAGCTTAAGGCAGGGCCAAGAGACCCAGTACTTC.

The J gene is TRBJ1-1, the V gene TRBV6-5; D perhaps matches TRBD1 (5 bases). CDR1 is MNHEY, CDR2 SVGAGI, per germline. The CDR3 extends over 14 amino acids. CDR3 sequence (DNA): TGTGTCCGCAGTACTTCGACAGAGAACACTGAAGCTTTCTTT. Translating gives CVRSTSTENTEAFF.

A remark on this clonotype: Compared with germline, one end of the junction differs, possibly owing to a read error. The chain carries TRBV6-6 and TRBJ2-7, with D unclear. This CDR3 spans 11 amino acids. From germline, CDR1 is MNHNY and CDR2 SVGAGI (reference sequence). The CDR3 region has the DNA TGTCCCAGCAGCGTCTCCTACGAGCAGTACTTC. This translates into CPSSVSYEQYF.

This clonotype was observed many times. The rearrangement uses TRBV7-8 and TRBJ2-5, with TRBD2 matching 13 bases. Trimming took 5 bases from V and 5 from J; bases not matched to a gene: 5. The CDR3 loop spans 15 amino acids. Germline lookup yields CDR1 SGHVS and CDR2 FQNEAQ. The CDR3 here is CASSAGLAGAETQYF. The CDR3 nucleotides are TGTGCCAGCAGCGCCGGACTAGCGGGAGCCGAGACCCAGTACTTC. The full variable domain, in which reference TRBV7-8 and TRBJ2-5 provide the parts outside the CDR3, is GAGVSQSPRYKVAKRGQDVALRCDPISGHVSLFWYQQALGQGPEFLTYFQNEAQLDKSGLPSDRFFAERPEGSVSTLKIQRTQQEDSAVYLCASSAGLAGAETQYFGPGTRLLVL.

Details on this clonotype: One end of the junction does not line up with germline, which may come from a read error. This chain joins TRBV10-1 and TRBJ2-3; D call uncertain. Germline V CDR1 and CDR2: WNHNN, SYGVQD (reference sequence). The CDR3 is made up of 14 amino acids. The CDR3 coding sequence is TGCGCCAGTAATGGTGGCTCCCGCACAGAAACGCAGTATTTT. Translated: CASNGGSRTETQYF.

This clonotype has only a few counts. This chain joins TRBV12-3 or TRBV12-4 and TRBJ1-5, with 8 nucleotides matching TRBD1. V lost 9 bases, J lost 5 bases, and 12 bases stayed unmatched. The CDR3 is 15 amino acids. CDR3 bases: TGTGCCAGTAGTCGACTTGGACAGGGCGATCAGCCCCAGCATTTT. This encodes CASSRLGQGDQPQHF.

With respect to this clonotype: At one boundary the junction diverges from the germline segment, which might be a read error. The chain uses TRBV4-1 and TRBJ1-2, with D maybe TRBD1 (6 bases). The CDR3 totals 15 residues. Per the germline V gene, CDR1 is MGHRA and CDR2 is YSYEKL. DNA for the CDR3: TGCGCCAGCAGCCAAGTTTTGGGGGCACACTATAGCTACAGCTTC. It translates to CASSQVLGAHYSYSF.

This clonotype was found a few times. Because the CDR3 is missing its conserved closing phenylalanine or tryptophan, this is likely a read error. The chain employs TRBV11-2 and TRBJ2-1; D remains ambiguous. The CDR3 has 15 residues. V lost 5 bases, J lost 7 bases, and 18 bases lay in between. Looked up from germline, CDR1 is SGHAT and CDR2 is FQNNGV. The CDR3 spells CASSLPAAGLNEQFL. DNA for the CDR3: TGTGCCAGCAGCCTACCCGCTGCTGGGCTAAATGAGCAGTTCTTA.

About this clonotype itself: Compared with germline, one end of the junction differs, possibly owing to a read error. This chain joins TRBV4-1 and TRBJ2-5, with D maybe TRBD2 (7 bases). Germline values: CDR1 MGHRA, CDR2 YSYEKL. The length of the CDR3 is 13 residues. The CDR3 here is CASSQSAGAAQYF. CDR3 nucleotide sequence: TGCGCCAGCAGCCAATCCGCGGGGGCCGCCCAGTATTTC.

Comment on this clonotype: Given a much more abundant clone one base away, this may be a read error. The J gene is TRBJ1-1, the V gene TRBV24-1, with D possibly TRBD1 on 6 matching bases. The length of the CDR3 is 15 residues. Germline-derived CDR1 and CDR2 are KGHDR and SFDVKD. CDR3: CATSDEKGQNSEAFF. Here the CDR3 DNA reads TGTGCCACCAGTGACGAAAAAGGACAGAACAGTGAAGCTTTCTTT.